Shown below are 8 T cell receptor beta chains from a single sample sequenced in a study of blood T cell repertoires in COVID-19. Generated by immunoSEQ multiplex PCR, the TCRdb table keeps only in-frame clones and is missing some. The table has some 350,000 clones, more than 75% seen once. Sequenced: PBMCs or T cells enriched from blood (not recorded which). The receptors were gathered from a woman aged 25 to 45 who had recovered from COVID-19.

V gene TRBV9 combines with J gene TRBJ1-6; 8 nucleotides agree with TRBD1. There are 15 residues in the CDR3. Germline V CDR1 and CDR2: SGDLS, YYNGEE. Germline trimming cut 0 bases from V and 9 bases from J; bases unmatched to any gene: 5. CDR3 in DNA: TGTGCCAGCAGCGTAGAGGGCAGGGGGCGTTCACCCCTCCACTTT. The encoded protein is CASSVEGRGRSPLHF.

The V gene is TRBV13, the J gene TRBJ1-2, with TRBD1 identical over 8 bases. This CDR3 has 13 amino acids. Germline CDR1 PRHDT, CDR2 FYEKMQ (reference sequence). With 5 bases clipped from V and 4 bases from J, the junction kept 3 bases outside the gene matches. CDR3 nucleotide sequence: TGTGCCAGCAGCCCGGGACAGGTCTATGGCTACACCTTC. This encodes CASSPGQVYGYTF.

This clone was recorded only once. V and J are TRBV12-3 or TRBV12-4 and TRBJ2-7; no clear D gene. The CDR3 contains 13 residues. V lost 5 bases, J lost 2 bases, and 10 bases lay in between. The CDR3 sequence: CASSQSQAYEQYF. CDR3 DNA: TGTGCCAGCAGTCAGAGTCAGGCCTACGAGCAGTACTTC.

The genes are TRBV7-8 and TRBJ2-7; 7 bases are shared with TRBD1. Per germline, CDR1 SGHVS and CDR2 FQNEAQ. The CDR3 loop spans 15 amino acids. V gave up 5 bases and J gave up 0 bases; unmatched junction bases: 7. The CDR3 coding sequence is TGTGCCAGCAGCCAACAGGGGCGGAGCTCCTACGAGCAGTACTTC. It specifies CASSQQGRSSYEQYF.

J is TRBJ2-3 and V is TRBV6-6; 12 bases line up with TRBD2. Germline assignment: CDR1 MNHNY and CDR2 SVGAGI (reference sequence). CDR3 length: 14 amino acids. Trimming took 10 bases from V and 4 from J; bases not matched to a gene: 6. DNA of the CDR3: TGTGCCACCAAACTAGCGGGAGGATCAGATACGCAGTATTTT. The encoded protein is CATKLAGGSDTQYF.

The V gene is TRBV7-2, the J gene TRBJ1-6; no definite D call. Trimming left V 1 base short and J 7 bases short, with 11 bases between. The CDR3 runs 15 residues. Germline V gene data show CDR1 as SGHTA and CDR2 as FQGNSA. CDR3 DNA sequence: TGTGCCAGCAGCTTAGTGGCCAATCTCAATTCACCCCTCCACTTT. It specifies CASSLVANLNSPLHF.

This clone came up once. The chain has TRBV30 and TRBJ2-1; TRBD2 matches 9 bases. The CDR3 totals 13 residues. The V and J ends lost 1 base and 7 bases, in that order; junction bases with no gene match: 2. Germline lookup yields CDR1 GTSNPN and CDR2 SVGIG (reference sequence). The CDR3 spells CAWSEGLANEQFF. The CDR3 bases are TGTGCCTGGAGTGAGGGACTAGCTAATGAGCAGTTCTTC.

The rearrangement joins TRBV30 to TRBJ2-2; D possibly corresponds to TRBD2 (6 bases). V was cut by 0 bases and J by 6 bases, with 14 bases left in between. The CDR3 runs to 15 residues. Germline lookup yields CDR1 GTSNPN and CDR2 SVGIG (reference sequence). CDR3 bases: TGTGCCTGGAGTGTACGGCTAGCGCGGGCCGGGGAGCTGTTTTTT. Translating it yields CAWSVRLARAGELFF. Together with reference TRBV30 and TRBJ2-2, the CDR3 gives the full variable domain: SQTIHQWPATLVQPVGSPLSLECTVEGTSNPNLYWYRQAAGRGLQLLFYSVGIGQISSEVPQNLSASRPQDRQFILSSKKLLLSDSGFYLCAWSVRLARAGELFFGEGSRLTVL.